The rows below give T cell receptor beta chains drawn from one sample of a study of cytomegalovirus exposure and HLA in healthy donors. Assay: immunoSEQ multiplex PCR; the TCRdb copy retains only in-frame clones and omits some. In the table there are under 200,000 clones, about 73% of which are singletons. Sequencing input: PBMCs. These receptors all stem from a woman between 40 and 50 years old in good health and CMV-seronegative. Both conserved end residues are trimmed from each CDR3.

v_call	j_call	cdr3_aa
TRBV14	TRBJ2-3	ASSQLAGGTDTQY
TRBV23-1	TRBJ1-2	ASSQSPPRGSNYGYT
TRBV7-7	TRBJ2-5	ASSLAAGGQKETQY
TRBV6-1	TRBJ1-1	ASSDGGVASNTEAF
TRBV4-1	TRBJ2-5	ASSQDSRQGERKTQY
TRBV28	TRBJ2-7	ASKTGAYEQY
TRBV9	TRBJ1-6	ASSAGVAGGSPLH
TRBV4-1	TRBJ1-5	ASSQPGQSRPQH
TRBV9	TRBJ2-5	ASSVSGGEETQY
TRBV5-4	TRBJ2-7	ASSPGQDYEQY
TRBV28	TRBJ2-7	ASSSTGGESIRSAYEQY
TRBV9	TRBJ1-4	ASSPGRVWGANEKLF
TRBV29-1	TRBJ1-1	SVEERAGFNTEAF
TRBV6-9	TRBJ1-1	ASSLLLRNTEAF
TRBV5-1	TRBJ2-5	ASSITGTGEETQY
TRBV11-1	TRBJ1-1	ASSLVPGLNTEAF
TRBV2	TRBJ2-1	ASSERRASSYNEQF
TRBV7-9	TRBJ1-1	ASSLDAGENTEAF
TRBV5-1	TRBJ2-1	ASSLVVVGAVNEQF
TRBV4-1	TRBJ2-1	ASSQLEGGNKEQF
TRBV6-6	TRBJ1-2	ASSPAATYGYT
TRBV5-1	TRBJ2-7	ASSSQPGQLYEQY